The clone carrying this TCR beta chain was counted between two and nine times. Antigen unknown. Stable Graves' hyperthyroidism denoted no ophthalmopathy progression over 18 months. Diagnosis of hyperthyroidism was new in patients aged 18 to 65, and its duration was under 2 months. This sample was included in a study of T cells in Graves' hyperthyroidism and ophthalmopathy. Overall study: Peripheral blood was drawn at first diagnosis, prior to all treatment.

The J segment lost 2 bases and the V segment lost 5 bases, leaving 7 bases of the junction unmatched. Germline V gives CDR1 SNHLY, CDR2 FYNNEI. There are 15 residues in the CDR3. Points from the study as a whole: Most clonotypes expanded in the thyroid (above 0.001) were also present in blood.

TCR beta CDR3 regions were amplified from RNA transcripts. HTBI primers were the set used in a first-round RT-PCR of the TCR CDR3. A single record per CDR3 protein comes from TCRdb applying MiXCR to the multiplex PCR reads. The sample lists around 720,000 distinct CDR3 sequences; approximately 36% were seen once. The rearrangement links TRBV2 to TRBJ2-7, with 9 bases identical to TRBD1. This sequence originates from a woman aged 40 to 49 with Graves' hyperthyroidism. The source material was blood. The CDR3 reads CASSPTGGTTYEQYF. CDR3 nucleotides: TGTGCCAGCAGTCCCACAGGGGGCACAACCTACGAGCAGTACTTC.